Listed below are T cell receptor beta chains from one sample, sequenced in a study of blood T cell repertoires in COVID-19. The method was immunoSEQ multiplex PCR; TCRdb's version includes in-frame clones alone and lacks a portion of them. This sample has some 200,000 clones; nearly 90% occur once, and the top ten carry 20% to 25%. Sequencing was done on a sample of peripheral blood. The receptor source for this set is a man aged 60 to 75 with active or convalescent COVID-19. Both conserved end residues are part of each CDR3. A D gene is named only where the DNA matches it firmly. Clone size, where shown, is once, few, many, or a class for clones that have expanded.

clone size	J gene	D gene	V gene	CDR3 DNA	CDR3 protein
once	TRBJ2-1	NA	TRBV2	TGTGCCAGCAACCCCGACAGGGAGGCCTACAATGAGCAGTTCTTC	CASNPDREAYNEQFF
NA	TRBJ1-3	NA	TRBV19	TGTGCCAGCAGCCCAGACAGGAGAGGAAACACCATATATTTT	CASSPDRRGNTIYF
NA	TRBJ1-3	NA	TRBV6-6	TGTGCCAGCAGTCCACGAGAGGGGTCAAGGAGGGATGGAAACACCATATATTTT	CASSPREGSRRDGNTIYF
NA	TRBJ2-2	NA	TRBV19	TGTGCCAGTAAGTCAGGGGCGAAGTCCACCGGGGAGCTGTTTTTT	CASKSGAKSTGELFF
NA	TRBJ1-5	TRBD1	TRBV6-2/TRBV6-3	TGTGCCAGCAGTGGACAGGGGGGAAATCAGCCCCAGCATTTT	CASSGQGGNQPQHF
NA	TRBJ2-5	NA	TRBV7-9	TGTGCCAGCAGCTATAGACCAGGGGAGACCCAGTACTTC	CASSYRPGETQYF
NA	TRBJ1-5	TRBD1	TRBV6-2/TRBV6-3	TGTGCCAGCAGTTACTCAGGACAGGGCAATCAGCCCCAGCATTTT	CASSYSGQGNQPQHF
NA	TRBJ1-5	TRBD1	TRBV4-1	TGCGCCAGCAGCCAAGATCGACAGGGGGCTCCACCGGGGAATCAGCCCCAGCATTTT	CASSQDRQGAPPGNQPQHF
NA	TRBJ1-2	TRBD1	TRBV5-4	TGTGCCAGCAGCGACGGGAACAGGGGGCTAAAGTCTACCTTC	CASSDGNRGLKSTF
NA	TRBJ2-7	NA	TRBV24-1	TGTGCCACCAGTGGACCGGGACTCTCCTACGAGCAGTACTTC	CATSGPGLSYEQYF
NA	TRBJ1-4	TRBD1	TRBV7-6	TGTGCCAGCAGCCGAACAGGGGGATCGAGTGAAAAACTGTTTTTT	CASSRTGGSSEKLFF
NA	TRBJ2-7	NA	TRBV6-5	TGTGCCAGCAGTTACACCAGTCGGGGATTGTCCTACGAGCAGTACTTC	CASSYTSRGLSYEQYF
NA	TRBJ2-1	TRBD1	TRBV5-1	TGCGCCAGCAGCGGAAAGGCTGGGACAGGGCGGTACAATGAGCAGTTCTTC	CASSGKAGTGRYNEQFF
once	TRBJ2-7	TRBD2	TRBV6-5	TGTGCCACTTCGTTCGCGGGGGGCTACGAGCAGTACTTC	CATSFAGGYEQYF
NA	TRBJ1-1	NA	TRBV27	TGTGCCAGCAGCCCACAGGGTCAGGTCGCTGAAGCTTTCTTT	CASSPQGQVAEAFF
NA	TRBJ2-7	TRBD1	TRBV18	TGTGCCAGCTCACCCAGAGACGGCGGACAGGGGTCCGAGCAGTACTTC	CASSPRDGGQGSEQYF
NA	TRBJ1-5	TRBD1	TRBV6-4	TGTGCCAGCAGCTCCGGGACAGGCACTTTAGCCCAGCATTTT	CASSSGTGTLAQHF
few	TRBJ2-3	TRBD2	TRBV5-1	TGCGCCAGCAGCCAGGGACTAGCGGGGTCCTCCCCCTCGACGCAGTATTTT	CASSQGLAGSSPSTQYF
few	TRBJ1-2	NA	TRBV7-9	TGTGCCAGCAGCTTAGACGGGGCCGGGAGTGGCTACACCTTC	CASSLDGAGSGYTF
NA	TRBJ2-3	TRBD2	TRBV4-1	TGCGCCAGCAGCCTCGGTGGTAGCGGGGGGGCCGGTGATACGCAGTATTTT	CASSLGGSGGAGDTQYF
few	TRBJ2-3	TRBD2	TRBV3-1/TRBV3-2	TGTGCCAGCAGCCCCGAAACCCCTTGGACTAGCGGGGGATCAGATACGCAGTATTTT	CASSPETPWTSGGSDTQYF
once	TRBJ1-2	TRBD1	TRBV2	TGTGCCAGCAGTCGGGACAGGCCAGGCTACACCTTC	CASSRDRPGYTF
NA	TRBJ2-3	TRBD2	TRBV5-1	TGCGCCAGCAGCCATCGGACTAGCGGGGACCGGAGCACAGATACGCAGTATTTT	CASSHRTSGDRSTDTQYF
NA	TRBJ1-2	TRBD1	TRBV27	TGTGCCAGCAGCCGACAGGGTGGTAACTATGGCTACACCTTC	CASSRQGGNYGYTF
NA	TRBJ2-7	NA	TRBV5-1	TGCGCCAGCAGCTTGGACCTACTCTACGAGCAGTACTTC	CASSLDLLYEQYF
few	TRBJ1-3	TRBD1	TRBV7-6	TGTGCCAGCAGCCCAGGACAGGGCCACGATGCTGGAAACACCATATATTTT	CASSPGQGHDAGNTIYF
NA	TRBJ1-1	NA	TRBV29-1	TGCAGCGTTGAACGGGGAAGTACTGAAGCTTTCTTT	CSVERGSTEAFF
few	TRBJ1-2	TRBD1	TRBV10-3	TGTGCCATCAGGGCCTCCGGGACAGGGCATGGCTACACCTTC	CAIRASGTGHGYTF
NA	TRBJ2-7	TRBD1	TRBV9	TGTGCCAGCAGCGTAGATGGGACAGGGCAAAACTACGAGCAGTACTTC	CASSVDGTGQNYEQYF
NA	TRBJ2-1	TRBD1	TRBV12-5	TGTGCTAGTGGTCAGGACAGGTCCAGGGGGAAACGGAATGAGCAGTTCTTC	CASGQDRSRGKRNEQFF
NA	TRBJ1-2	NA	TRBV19	TGTGCCAGTAGTCTGGGAGTTAACTATGGCTACACCTTC	CASSLGVNYGYTF
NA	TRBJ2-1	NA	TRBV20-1	TGCAGTGGAGACAGGTACAATGAGCAGTTCTTC	CSGDRYNEQFF
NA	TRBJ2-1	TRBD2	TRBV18	TGTGCCAGCTCACCACCGGGACTAGCGGGGGGGCCTTTTGAGCAGTTCTTC	CASSPPGLAGGPFEQFF
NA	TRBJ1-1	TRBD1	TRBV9	TGTGCCAGCAGCGTAGGGGACAGAAACACTGAAGCTTTCTTT	CASSVGDRNTEAFF
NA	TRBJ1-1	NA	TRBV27	TGTGCCAGCAGTGCCCAGGGGTGGACTGAAGCTTTCTTT	CASSAQGWTEAFF
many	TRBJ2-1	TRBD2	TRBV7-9	TGTGCCAGCAGCCCCTCTAGCGGGCCGGCAGGTGAGCAGTTCTTC	CASSPSSGPAGEQFF
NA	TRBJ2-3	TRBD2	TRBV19	TGTGCCAGTAGTATAGTTCTAGCGGGGGGATTATCCACAGATACGCAGTATTTT	CASSIVLAGGLSTDTQYF
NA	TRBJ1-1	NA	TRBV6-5	TGTGCCAGCAGCTACCAAGAGGACACTGAAGCTTTCTTT	CASSYQEDTEAFF
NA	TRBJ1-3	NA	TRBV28	TGTGCCAGCAATAGACAGAGCTCTGGAAACACCATATATTTT	CASNRQSSGNTIYF
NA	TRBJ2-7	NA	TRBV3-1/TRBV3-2	TGTGCCAGCAGCCCGTTTTTAGACAGGGGAGGGTCCTACGAGCAGTACTTC	CASSPFLDRGGSYEQYF
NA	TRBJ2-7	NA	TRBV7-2	TGTGCCAGCAGCTATGAGCGGGTTCCGTCCTACGAGCAGTACTTC	CASSYERVPSYEQYF
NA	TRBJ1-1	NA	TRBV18	TGTGCCAGCTCACCTTTCGACAGCCAGAACACTGAAGCTTTCTTT	CASSPFDSQNTEAFF
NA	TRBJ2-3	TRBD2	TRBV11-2	TGTGCCAGCAGCTTAGATCTGGCTAGCGGGGGTGATTTCACAGATACGCAGTATTTT	CASSLDLASGGDFTDTQYF
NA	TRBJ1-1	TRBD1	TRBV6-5	TGTGCCAGCCCCGGACAGGCGAACACTGAAGCTTTCTTT	CASPGQANTEAFF
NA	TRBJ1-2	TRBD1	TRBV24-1	TGTGCCACCAGTGATTCCCAGACAGGGGGGAACTATGGCTACACCTTC	CATSDSQTGGNYGYTF
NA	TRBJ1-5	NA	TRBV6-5	TGTGCCAGCAGTTACCAAGGGCCGGGACAGCCCCAGCATTTT	CASSYQGPGQPQHF
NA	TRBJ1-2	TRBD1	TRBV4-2	TGTGCCAGCAGCCCCCCGACAGGGGGCTTCTATGGCTACACCTTC	CASSPPTGGFYGYTF
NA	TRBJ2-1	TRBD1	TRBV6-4	TGTGCCAGCAGCTTGGAACAGGGGTCCCAATATGAGCAGTTCTTC	CASSLEQGSQYEQFF
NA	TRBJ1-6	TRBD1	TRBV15	TGTGCCACCAGCAGGGACGGACAGGAGTGGAGTTCACCCCTCCACTTT	CATSRDGQEWSSPLHF
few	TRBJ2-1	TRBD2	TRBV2	TGTGCCAGCAGTGTACAGCGGGGGGGAGTTGAGCAGTTCTTC	CASSVQRGGVEQFF
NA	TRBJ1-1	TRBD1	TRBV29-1	TGCAGCGTTGTCTCAAGGGGACAGGACACTGAAGCTTTCTTT	CSVVSRGQDTEAFF
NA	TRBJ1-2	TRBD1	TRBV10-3	TGTGCCATCAGTGCTTCCTCGGGACAGGCCTATGGCTACACCTTC	CAISASSGQAYGYTF